This T cell receptor (beta chain) was recovered during a study of T cells in Graves' hyperthyroidism and ophthalmopathy. Background on the study: Pretreatment peripheral blood was obtained at initial diagnosis. Overall study findings and caveats: Ophthalmopathy was model-predicted a median approximately six months pre-onset. A 13 V-J signature model discriminated ophthalmopathy versus stable hyperthyroidism.

CDR1 and CDR2 from the germline V gene are SGHVS and FNYEAQ. The V and J ends lost 0 bases and 4 bases respectively, with 12 bases between them. The CDR3 runs 15 residues. Template material for amplifying TCR beta CDR3 regions consisted of RNA transcripts. The primer set for the first-round RT-PCR of the TCR CDR3 was HTBI. TCRdb called the multiplex PCR reads again in MiXCR, with one record for every CDR3 protein. This sample has roughly 700,000 distinct CDR3 sequences; around a sixth occur once, and the top ten carry roughly 16%. This clonotype was recorded many times. What it binds is not known. Fresh peripheral blood, 8 to 10 ml, was the source of the PBMCs.

Sequences were obtained from blood. The receptor's source is a man aged 45-65 years with Graves' hyperthyroidism. V is TRBV7-6 and J is TRBJ2-5, with D perhaps given as TRBD1 or TRBD2 (5 bases each). The CDR3 DNA reads TGTGCCAGCAGCTTAGCGGGGGAGTCCGGAGAGACCCAGTACTTC. Translating it yields CASSLAGESGETQYF.